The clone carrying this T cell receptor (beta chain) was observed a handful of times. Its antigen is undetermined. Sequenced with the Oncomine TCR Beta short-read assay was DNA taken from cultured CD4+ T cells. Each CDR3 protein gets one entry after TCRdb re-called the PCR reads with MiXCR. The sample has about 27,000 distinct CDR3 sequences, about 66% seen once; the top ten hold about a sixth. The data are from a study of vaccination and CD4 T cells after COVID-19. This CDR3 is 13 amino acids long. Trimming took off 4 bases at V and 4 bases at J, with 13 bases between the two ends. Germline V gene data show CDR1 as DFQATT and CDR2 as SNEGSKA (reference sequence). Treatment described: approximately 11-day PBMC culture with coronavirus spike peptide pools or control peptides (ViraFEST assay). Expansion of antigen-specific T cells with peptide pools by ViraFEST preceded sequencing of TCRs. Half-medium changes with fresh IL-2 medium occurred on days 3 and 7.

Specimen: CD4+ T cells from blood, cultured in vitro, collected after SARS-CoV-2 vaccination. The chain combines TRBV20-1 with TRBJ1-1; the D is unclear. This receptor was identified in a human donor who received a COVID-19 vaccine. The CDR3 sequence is CSAIASGSTEAFF. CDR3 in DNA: TGCAGTGCTATAGCTTCTGGTAGCACTGAAGCTTTCTTT.